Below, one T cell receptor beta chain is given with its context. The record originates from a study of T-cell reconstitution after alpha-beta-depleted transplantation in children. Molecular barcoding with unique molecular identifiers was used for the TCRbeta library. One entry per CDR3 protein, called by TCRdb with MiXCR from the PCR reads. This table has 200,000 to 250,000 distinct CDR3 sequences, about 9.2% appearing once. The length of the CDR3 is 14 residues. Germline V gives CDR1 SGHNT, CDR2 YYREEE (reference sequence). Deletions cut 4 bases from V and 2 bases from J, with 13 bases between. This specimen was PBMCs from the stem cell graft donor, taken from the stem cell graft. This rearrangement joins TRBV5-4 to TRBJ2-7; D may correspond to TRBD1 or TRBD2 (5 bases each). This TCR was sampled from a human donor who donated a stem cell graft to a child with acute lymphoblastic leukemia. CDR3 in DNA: TGTGCCAGCAGCGCACGGGACCTCACCTACGAGCAGTACTTC. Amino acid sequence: CASSARDLTYEQYF.